Listed here are 26 T cell receptor beta chains from one sample, sequenced in a study of shared clonotypes between healthy human individuals (dated by TCRdb to about 2020). Library method: the immunoSEQ multiplex PCR assay. The immuneACCESS repertoire file appears here via TCRdb, limited to in-frame rearrangements. These files lack a portion of the clones; in checked studies, under half of the deficit traces to unresolved V genes, and the cause of the others is not known. Counted in this sample were about 1 million clones; about 70% of them appeared once. Jointly, the top ten make up approximately 1.5% of the sample. Input material: memory CD4+ T cells sorted from blood. In the paper's terms, the cell subset or site label means: CD45RA-negative fraction. Receptor source: a man between 18 and 35 years old in good health.

The chain links TRBV11-3 to TRBJ1-2, with D unresolved. V shed 1 base and J shed 1 base, with 7 bases lying between them. The CDR3 is 14 residues long. Germline V gene data show CDR1 as SGHNT and CDR2 as YENEEA. The CDR3 sequence: CASSLAGDNYGYTF. CDR3 DNA: TGTGCCAGCAGCTTAGCCGGGGATAACTATGGCTACACCTTC.

The chain has TRBV10-1 and TRBJ2-2, with D uncertain. The CDR3 runs 12 residues. The germline V gene has CDR1 WNHNN and CDR2 SYGVQD (reference sequence). Trimming cost V 5 bases and J 6 bases, with 7 bases left between them. CDR3 DNA: TGCGCCAGCAGTACAAGGGCCGGGGAGCTGTTTTTT. The encoded protein is CASSTRAGELFF.

Only a few counts were recorded for this clone. The chain uses TRBV7-8 and TRBJ1-5; D might be TRBD1 (5 bases). CDR3 length equals 14 residues. The ends were cut back, 3 bases at V and 3 bases at J, with 9 bases in the middle. The germline gives CDR1 SGHVS, CDR2 FQNEAQ. CDR3 residues: CASSFAGPNQPQHF. CDR3 sequence (DNA): TGTGCCAGCAGCTTTGCAGGGCCCAATCAGCCCCAGCATTTT.

This clone was recorded once. The V and J genes are TRBV28 and TRBJ1-1; D is ambiguous. This CDR3 is built from 16 residues. The V gene lost 2 bases and the J gene lost 1 base, with 14 bases spanning the gap. Per germline, CDR1 MDHEN and CDR2 SYDVKM. CDR3 bases: TGTGCCAGCAGTTTAGCGGGGTACAACAGGAACACTGAAGCTTTCTTT. As protein: CASSLAGYNRNTEAFF. The variable domain in full, with the rest retrieved from reference TRBV28 and TRBJ1-1, is DVKVTQSSRYLVKRTGEKVFLECVQDMDHENMFWYRQDPGLGLRLIYFSYDVKMKEKGDIPEGYSVSREKKERFSLILESASTNQTSMYLCASSLAGYNRNTEAFFGQGTRLTVV.

V and J are TRBV5-5 and TRBJ1-1; possibly TRBD1 for D (6 bases). V was cut by 0 bases and J by 0 bases, with 12 bases left in between. The CDR3 covers 16 residues. The germline V gene has CDR1 SGHKS and CDR2 YYEKEE (reference sequence). The CDR3 coding sequence is TGTGCCAGCAGCTTGGACCTGGGGGCGGTGAACACTGAAGCTTTCTTT. This sequence encodes CASSLDLGAVNTEAFF. Filled out from reference TRBV5-5 and TRBJ1-1, the complete variable domain reads DAGVTQSPTHLIKTRGQQVTLRCSPISGHKSVSWYQQVLGQGPQFIFQYYEKEERGRGNFPDRFSARQFPNYSSELNVNALLLGDSALYLCASSLDLGAVNTEAFFGQGTRLTVV.

The chain links TRBV7-9 to TRBJ2-7; the D is unclear. The V end lost 4 bases, the J end lost 6 bases, and 13 bases lay between the germline ends. The CDR3 length is 13 residues. The germline V gene encodes CDR1 SEHNR and CDR2 FQNEAQ (reference sequence). The CDR3 sequence is CASSYLGLTEQYF. CDR3 DNA sequence: TGTGCCAGCAGCTACCTGGGTCTCACCGAGCAGTACTTC.

The rearrangement uses TRBV7-8 and TRBJ2-5; no definite D call. V was shortened by 1 base and J by 5 bases, with 8 bases between the two germline ends. Germline V lookup: CDR1 SGHVS, CDR2 FQNEAQ. This CDR3 is 13 amino acids long. The CDR3 DNA is TGTGCCAGCAGCTTAGGGCTGCGGGAGACCCAGTACTTC. It is translated as CASSLGLRETQYF.

This clone has a handful of counts. This chain links TRBV6-6 with TRBJ1-4; D call uncertain. This CDR3 has 15 amino acids. Germline V CDR1 and CDR2: MNHNY, SVGAGI (reference sequence). Trimming stripped 5 bases from V and 14 bases from J, with 24 bases between. CDR3 sequence: CASSARAKSHESLFF. CDR3 DNA sequence: TGTGCCAGCAGTGCTCGGGCTAAAAGCCATGAAAGCCTGTTTTTT.

The chain combines TRBV2 with TRBJ2-4; D is uncertain. The CDR3 runs to 15 residues. V was cut by 6 bases and J by 0 bases, with 12 bases left in between. Germline V gene lookup returns CDR1 SNHLY and CDR2 FYNNEI. The CDR3 loop reads CASSLGVSAKNIQYF. The CDR3, as DNA: TGTGCCAGCAGCTTAGGAGTCTCAGCCAAAAACATTCAGTACTTC.

This chain links TRBV4-1 with TRBJ2-7, with TRBD1 identical over 8 bases. Germline assignment: CDR1 MGHRA and CDR2 YSYEKL. With V trimmed by 1 base and J by 3 bases, 5 bases remained unmatched. CDR3 size: 15 residues. The CDR3 coding sequence is TGCGCCAGCAGCCAAGGGGACAGGCGGGTCTACGAGCAGTACTTC. Its protein product is CASSQGDRRVYEQYF.

This chain uses TRBV6-1 with TRBJ1-1, with D perhaps matching TRBD1 (5 bases). Trimming took 3 bases from V and 5 from J, leaving 22 bases between them. The germline gives CDR1 MNHNS, CDR2 SASEGT. This CDR3 is 17 amino acids long. CDR3 sequence reads: CASSERVGGNMETEAFF. The CDR3 DNA reads as TGTGCCAGCAGTGAGAGAGTCGGGGGGAACATGGAGACTGAAGCTTTCTTT.

The chain combines TRBV7-2 with TRBJ1-3; 7 positions match TRBD1. Trimming removed 5 bases from V and 4 bases from J; junction bases left unmatched: 5. CDR1 is SGHTA, CDR2 FQGNSA, per germline. The CDR3 contains 14 residues. The CDR3 region is CASSMTGPGNTIYF. Written as DNA, the CDR3 is TGTGCCAGCAGCATGACAGGGCCAGGAAACACCATATATTTT.

V gene TRBV9 combines with J gene TRBJ1-3; tentative D call: TRBD1 (5 bases). This CDR3 has 16 amino acids. The ends were cut back, 0 bases at V and 0 bases at J, with 10 bases in the middle. Germline-derived CDR1 and CDR2 are SGDLS and YYNGEE. Here the CDR3 reads CASSVGGQSSGNTIYF. CDR3 in DNA: TGTGCCAGCAGCGTAGGGGGCCAGAGCTCTGGAAACACCATATATTTT. The entire variable domain, with the rest obtained from reference TRBV9 and TRBJ1-3, is as follows: DSGVTQTPKHLITATGQRVTLRCSPRSGDLSVYWYQQSLDQGLQFLIQYYNGEERAKGNILERFSAQQFPDLHSELNLSSLELGDSALYFCASSVGGQSSGNTIYFGEGSWLTVV.

This clone was detected many times. The chain employs TRBV15 and TRBJ1-6, with D possibly matching TRBD1 (5 bases). The CDR3 contains 15 residues. The germline gives CDR1 LNHNV, CDR2 YYDKDF (reference sequence). Trimming shortened V by 0 bases and J by 9 bases, and 12 bases separated the two germline ends. The CDR3 spells CATSRDSGTVSPLHF. CDR3 nucleotide sequence: TGTGCCACCAGCAGAGATTCGGGGACTGTTTCACCCCTCCACTTT.

As to this clone: Different DNA sequences within this sample yield the same CDR3. V is TRBV7-9 and J is TRBJ1-5, with a tentative D call TRBD1 (5 bases). Trimming removed 6 bases at V and 0 bases at J, with 9 bases between. In germline, CDR1 is SEHNR, CDR2 FQNEAQ (reference sequence). The CDR3 is made up of 14 amino acids. CDR3 in amino acids: CASSFQGSNQPQHF. The CDR3 DNA reads as TGTGCCAGCAGTTTCCAGGGTAGCAATCAGCCCCAGCATTTT.

There are a few counts of this clone. The CDR3, as DNA: TGTGCCAGCAGTGAAGTGGTGTGGGGGAGTAGGGGCTACACCTTC. Translation gives CASSEVVWGSRGYTF. This chain uses TRBV6-1 with TRBJ1-2; D might be TRBD1 (5 bases). The V gene lost 1 base and the J gene lost 8 bases, with 17 bases spanning the gap. The CDR3 has 15 amino acids. CDR1 and CDR2 (germline): MNHNS, SASEGT.

This clone was picked up one time. V gene TRBV2 combines with J gene TRBJ1-3; no clear D. Trimming cost V 4 bases and J 2 bases, with 6 bases left between them. The CDR3 loop spans 13 amino acids. Germline V gene lookup returns CDR1 SNHLY and CDR2 FYNNEI. This chain's CDR3 is CASSAKAGNTIYF. CDR3 sequence (DNA): TGTGCCAGCAGTGCTAAGGCTGGAAACACCATATATTTT.

The CDR3: CASSLDSFTGELFF. Written as DNA, the CDR3 is TGTGCCAGCAGTTTAGACAGCTTCACCGGGGAGCTGTTTTTT. The chain employs TRBV27 and TRBJ2-2, with TRBD1 as a possible D gene (5 bases). Trimming left V 2 bases short and J 4 bases short, with 8 bases between. This CDR3 comprises 14 residues. The germline V gene encodes CDR1 MNHEY and CDR2 SMNVEV (reference sequence).

The chain joins TRBV5-1 to TRBJ1-2; 10 nucleotides match TRBD1. The CDR3 is 16 amino acids. V shed 0 bases, J shed 4 bases, and the junction held 6 bases outside the gene matches. Germline-derived CDR1 and CDR2 are SGHRS and YFSETQ. The CDR3 sequence is CASSLDGDRGPYGYTF. CDR3 in DNA: TGCGCCAGCAGCTTGGACGGGGACAGGGGCCCCTATGGCTACACCTTC.

CDR3 bases: TGTGCCAGCAGCCGACCTTCTACAAGGGGGCGCGCGGTCTCCTACGAGCAGTACTTC. This translates into CASSRPSTRGRAVSYEQYF. V and J are TRBV7-9 and TRBJ2-7; 7 bases are shared with TRBD1. Per the germline V gene, CDR1 is SEHNR and CDR2 is FQNEAQ (reference sequence). The CDR3 runs 19 residues. V dropped 5 bases and J dropped 0; count of bases not matched to a gene: 19.

This sequence joins TRBV9 and TRBJ2-1; no firm D call. CDR3 size: 15 residues. Germline V gene sequence: CDR1 SGDLS, CDR2 YYNGEE. Trimming cost V 2 bases and J 6 bases, with 15 bases left between them. CDR3 loop: CASSVSTSLANEQFF. As DNA, the CDR3 is TGTGCCAGCAGCGTGAGTACTTCGTTGGCCAATGAGCAGTTCTTC. The full variable domain, completed using reference TRBV9 and TRBJ2-1, is DSGVTQTPKHLITATGQRVTLRCSPRSGDLSVYWYQQSLDQGLQFLIQYYNGEERAKGNILERFSAQQFPDLHSELNLSSLELGDSALYFCASSVSTSLANEQFFGPGTRLTVL.

This chain uses TRBV30 with TRBJ1-2; D unresolved. The ends were cut back, 3 bases at V and 6 bases at J, with 17 bases in the middle. CDR1 and CDR2 from the germline V gene are GTSNPN and SVGIG (reference sequence). The CDR3 length is 14 residues. The CDR3 loop reads CAWRLGGSKDGYTF. CDR3 coding DNA: TGTGCCTGGAGACTGGGAGGGTCGAAGGATGGCTACACCTTC.

V is TRBV5-4 and J is TRBJ2-7, with a tentative D call TRBD2 (6 bases). Trimming left V 2 bases short and J 3 bases short, with 12 bases between. Germline CDR1 reads SGHNT; CDR2 reads YYREEE (reference sequence). The CDR3 runs 14 residues. The CDR3 nucleotides are TGTGCCAGCAGCTTAGGAGGGACCCTCTACGAGCAGTACTTC. Encoded protein: CASSLGGTLYEQYF. Filled out from reference TRBV5-4 and TRBJ2-7, the complete variable domain reads ETGVTQSPTHLIKTRGQQVTLRCSSQSGHNTVSWYQQALGQGPQFIFQYYREEENGRGNFPPRFSGLQFPNYSSELNVNALELDDSALYLCASSLGGTLYEQYFGPGTRLTVT.

The chain uses TRBV19 and TRBJ2-7; 11 positions agree with TRBD2. The CDR3 consists of 17 residues. Unmatched junction bases numbered 8, after V lost 3 bases and J lost 1 base. The V gene's germline CDR1 is LNHDA and CDR2 SQIVND (reference sequence). The CDR3 DNA reads TGTGCCAGTAGTATGGGTCTAGCGGGAGGAGCGTCCTACGAGCAGTACTTC. Its translation: CASSMGLAGGASYEQYF.

V gene TRBV9 combines with J gene TRBJ2-3; no clear D. Germline V lookup: CDR1 SGDLS, CDR2 YYNGEE. V dropped 3 bases and J dropped 0 bases, with 8 bases sitting between them. The length of the CDR3 is 14 residues. The CDR3 bases are TGTGCCAGCAGCGGTCCGGTTAGCACAGATACGCAGTATTTT. Encoded protein: CASSGPVSTDTQYF.

The chain uses TRBV27 and TRBJ2-7; 7 bases map to TRBD1. This CDR3 has 12 amino acids. Germline trimming cut 6 bases from V and 10 bases from J; bases unmatched to any gene: 9. CDR1 and CDR2 (germline): MNHEY, SMNVEV (reference sequence). The CDR3 sequence: CASSADRASQYF. DNA for the CDR3: TGTGCCAGCAGCGCAGACAGGGCATCACAGTACTTC.